This TCR beta chain comes out of a study of blood T cell repertoires in COVID-19. For the study at large: Italy, Spain and the United States were the sources of the convalescent and acute COVID-19 samples. Sample material is recorded as cDNA or gDNA derived from T cells, B-cell-depleted T cells, or PBMCs.

Original analysis: Reference gene primer amplification gave estimated nucleated cell counts. Sequencing was performed with immunoSEQ multiplex PCR; in TCRdb, only in-frame clones are kept and a portion is missing. V and J calls and clone size are copied from that table; D and trimming were computed from the DNA. The sample has about 220,000 clones, around 84% seen once. This CDR3 has 16 residues. Trimming stripped 4 bases from V and 0 bases from J, with 16 bases between. CDR1 SGHAT and CDR2 FQNNGV come from the germline V gene. J is TRBJ2-7 and V is TRBV11-2; D is possibly TRBD2 (5 bases). The sequenced sample was peripheral blood. The TCR comes from a woman aged 60-75 years who had recovered from COVID-19. In nucleotides, the CDR3 is TGTGCCAGCAGCTCGAGGACGGGATTTAGCTCCTACGAGCAGTACTTC. Protein: CASSSRTGFSSYEQYF.